Listed below are T cell receptor beta chains from one sample, sequenced in a study of blood T cell repertoires in COVID-19. Here immunoSEQ multiplex PCR was the method, and the copy in TCRdb shows in-frame clones only, minus some. Among approximately 56,000 clones, 80% to 90% were seen once, and the ten largest hold 43%. Material: peripheral blood. The receptors stem from a woman aged 60-75 years with COVID-19, enrolled during active disease. The CDR3 runs from the conserved cysteine through the conserved F or W. D genes are given only for firm matches. Clone sizes are given selectively: once, few, many, or a class where the clone is expanded.

d_call	v_call	j_call	clone_size	cdr3_aa	cdr3_nt
NA	TRBV29-1	TRBJ1-2	NA	CSVDITGSGYTF	TGCAGCGTGGATATTACAGGGTCGGGATACACCTTC
TRBD2	TRBV27	TRBJ2-7	NA	CASTRLAGVGEQYF	TGTGCCAGCACCCGACTAGCGGGAGTGGGCGAGCAGTACTTC
TRBD1	TRBV9	TRBJ1-4	NA	CASSQTGGFNEKLFF	TGTGCCAGTTCTCAGACAGGGGGCTTTAATGAAAAACTGTTTTTT
NA	TRBV9	TRBJ2-2	NA	CASSVNQRRNTGELFF	TGTGCCAGCAGCGTAAACCAGCGGAGAAACACCGGGGAGCTGTTTTTT
TRBD2	TRBV10-3	TRBJ2-5	once	CAISPAGEEETQYF	TGTGCCATCAGTCCGGCGGGAGAGGAAGAGACCCAGTACTTC
NA	TRBV29-1	TRBJ1-2	few	CSVVPRGGYTF	TGCAGCGTTGTTCCTAGAGGTGGCTACACCTTC
NA	TRBV5-1	TRBJ2-1	NA	CASSLQYSSYNEQFF	TGCGCCAGCAGCTTGCAATACAGCTCCTACAATGAGCAGTTCTTC
TRBD1	TRBV19	TRBJ1-1	NA	CASSIAGGNTEAFF	TGTGCCAGTAGTATAGCAGGGGGAAACACTGAAGCTTTCTTT
NA	TRBV23-1	TRBJ1-5	NA	CASSLWTAQGVNQPQHF	TGCGCCAGCAGTCTATGGACAGCTCAGGGTGTCAATCAGCCCCAGCATTTT
TRBD1	TRBV9	TRBJ1-1	NA	CASSLGQGNTEAFF	TGTGCCAGCAGCCTCGGACAGGGGAACACTGAAGCTTTCTTT
TRBD1	TRBV6-5	TRBJ2-7	NA	CASSPRGLTYEQYF	TGTGCCAGCAGTCCCAGGGGGCTTACCTACGAGCAGTACTTC
TRBD2	TRBV18	TRBJ2-1	NA	CASSPPGLGSSEQFF	TGTGCCAGCTCACCACCGGGACTAGGGTCAAGTGAGCAGTTCTTC
TRBD2	TRBV10-3	TRBJ2-3	NA	CAISPGRGDTQYF	TGTGCCATCAGCCCAGGGCGGGGGGATACGCAGTATTTT
NA	TRBV5-1	TRBJ2-5	NA	CASSLAGSARGETQYF	TGCGCCAGCAGCTTGGCTGGGAGTGCTCGTGGGGAGACCCAGTACTTC
NA	TRBV4-3	TRBJ2-1	NA	CASSEGWGVGNEQFF	TGCGCCAGCAGCGAAGGTTGGGGGGTTGGCAATGAGCAGTTCTTC
NA	TRBV25-1	TRBJ1-3	NA	CASSDRRYSGNTIYF	TGTGCCAGCAGTGACAGGAGGTACTCTGGAAACACCATATATTTT
NA	TRBV5-6	TRBJ1-2	NA	CASFESGENYGYTF	TGTGCCAGCTTCGAATCGGGGGAAAACTATGGCTACACCTTC
NA	TRBV4-3	TRBJ2-2	once	CASSQEAVGRVLTGELFF	TGCGCCAGCAGCCAAGAGGCGGTGGGCAGGGTCCTCACCGGGGAGCTGTTTTTT
NA	TRBV6-5	TRBJ1-4	NA	CASSYSSWGADKLFF	TGTGCCAGCAGTTACTCATCATGGGGCGCGGATAAACTGTTTTTT
TRBD1	TRBV14	TRBJ2-2	NA	CASSLRTGYTGELFF	TGTGCCAGCAGCCTACGGACAGGGTACACCGGGGAGCTGTTTTTT
TRBD1	TRBV7-6	TRBJ1-2	once	CASSLYRTGDGYTF	TGTGCCAGCAGCTTATACAGGACAGGGGATGGCTACACCTTC
NA	TRBV19	TRBJ2-5	NA	CATSGGLQETQYF	TGTGCCACCTCCGGGGGACTCCAAGAGACCCAGTACTTC
TRBD2	TRBV12-3/TRBV12-4	TRBJ2-1	once	CATSGTITNEQFF	TGTGCCACCTCCGGGACTATAACCAATGAGCAGTTCTTC
NA	TRBV5-8	TRBJ1-4	once	CASSLLEKLFF	TGTGCCAGCAGCTTGCTCGAAAAACTGTTTTTT
NA	TRBV10-3	TRBJ1-6	once	CAISEPDRTPLHF	TGTGCCATCAGTGAGCCCGACAGAACACCCCTCCACTTT
NA	TRBV5-6	TRBJ2-7	NA	CASSLLRGVHEQYF	TGTGCCAGCAGCTTGCTCAGGGGGGTCCACGAGCAGTACTTC
NA	TRBV6-5	TRBJ1-2	NA	CASSHREGSGYTF	TGTGCCAGCAGTCACAGGGAAGGGAGTGGCTACACCTTC
TRBD1	TRBV11-2	TRBJ2-1	NA	CASSLGQGGNEQFF	TGTGCCAGCAGCCTCGGACAGGGAGGCAATGAGCAGTTCTTC
TRBD1	TRBV27	TRBJ1-2	NA	CASSTGTGPFNYGYTF	TGTGCCAGCAGCACCGGGACAGGACCCTTTAACTATGGCTACACCTTC
NA	TRBV18	TRBJ1-3	NA	CASSSRSPNLDTIYF	TGTGCCAGCTCAAGTCGGTCCCCAAATTTGGACACCATATATTTT
TRBD1	TRBV15	TRBJ1-2	NA	CATSSRTGSIYGYTF	TGTGCCACCAGCTCCCGGACAGGATCAATCTATGGCTACACCTTC
NA	TRBV19	TRBJ2-3	NA	CASSEGVGTDTQYF	TGTGCCAGTAGTGAGGGGGTTGGGACAGATACGCAGTATTTT
NA	TRBV7-2	TRBJ2-5	NA	CASSFQTNQETQYF	TGTGCCAGCAGCTTTCAGACAAACCAAGAGACCCAGTACTTC
TRBD1	TRBV5-1	TRBJ2-3	NA	CASSYGQGASDTQYF	TGCGCCAGCAGCTACGGACAGGGGGCATCAGATACGCAGTATTTT
NA	TRBV27	TRBJ2-2	NA	CASSFRQGGTGELFF	TGTGCCAGCAGTTTCAGGCAGGGAGGCACCGGGGAGCTGTTTTTT
NA	TRBV7-2	TRBJ2-3	NA	CASSQGMVTQYF	TGTGCCAGCAGCCAGGGGATGGTTACGCAGTATTTT
TRBD1	TRBV3-1/TRBV3-2	TRBJ1-6	NA	CASSKRDRSSYNSPLHF	TGTGCCAGCAGCAAAAGGGACAGGAGCTCCTATAATTCACCCCTCCACTTT
NA	TRBV12-3/TRBV12-4	TRBJ2-7	NA	CASSFSGNYEQYF	TGTGCCAGCAGTTTCTCCGGGAACTACGAGCAGTACTTC
TRBD1	TRBV7-8	TRBJ1-1	once	CASSFQTGGNTEAFF	TGTGCCAGCAGCTTCCAAACAGGGGGGAACACTGAAGCTTTCTTT
TRBD2	TRBV5-1	TRBJ2-7	once	CASSRTTSAFPEQYF	TGCGCCAGCAGCCGGACGACTAGCGCCTTTCCCGAGCAGTACTTC
NA	TRBV7-9	TRBJ2-1	NA	CASSLGGTDNEQFF	TGTGCCAGCAGCTTAGGAGGCACCGACAATGAGCAGTTCTTC
NA	TRBV11-3	TRBJ2-7	few	CASSAPGPHLYEQYF	TGTGCCAGCAGCGCACCGGGTCCACACCTCTACGAGCAGTACTTC
NA	TRBV14	TRBJ2-7	NA	CASSPLSSYEQYF	TGTGCCAGCAGCCCGCTCAGCTCCTACGAGCAGTACTTC
NA	TRBV28	TRBJ1-2	NA	CASSFPWGLNYGYTF	TGTGCCAGCAGTTTCCCCTGGGGGCTAAACTATGGCTACACCTTC
NA	TRBV19	TRBJ1-5	NA	CASMEQDNSNQPQHF	TGTGCCAGTATGGAGCAGGACAATAGCAATCAGCCCCAGCATTTT
TRBD1	TRBV10-3	TRBJ2-2	once	CATRDRLNTGELFF	TGTGCCACCCGGGACAGGCTGAACACCGGGGAGCTGTTTTTT
TRBD1	TRBV5-5	TRBJ2-5	few	CASSRRTGTGEETQYF	TGTGCCAGCAGCCGTCGGACCGGGACAGGGGAAGAGACCCAGTACTTC
NA	TRBV5-1	TRBJ1-2	NA	CASSLGLGNSNYGYTF	TGCGCCAGCAGCTTGGGCCTCGGGAATTCTAACTATGGCTACACCTTC
NA	TRBV13	TRBJ2-1	NA	CASRVGGPTFF	TGTGCCAGCAGGGTGGGGGGGCCGACGTTCTTC
TRBD2	TRBV19	TRBJ2-5	NA	CASSTTGLAGETQYF	TGTGCCAGTAGTACTACAGGACTAGCGGGGGAGACCCAGTACTTC
NA	TRBV5-1	TRBJ2-1	once	CASSWGDFGNEQFF	TGCGCCAGCAGCTGGGGGGACTTCGGCAATGAGCAGTTCTTC
NA	TRBV28	TRBJ2-3	NA	CASSSKSRLVQF	TGTGCCAGCAGTTCCAAAAGCCGACTAGTTCAATTT
NA	TRBV11-2	TRBJ2-7	NA	CASSLDPGYEQYF	TGTGCCAGCAGCTTAGATCCGGGGTACGAGCAGTACTTC
TRBD1	TRBV7-9	TRBJ2-3	once	CASSLALQGGTQYF	TGTGCCAGCAGCTTAGCTTTACAGGGGGGTACGCAGTATTTT